This T cell receptor (beta chain) was found in a study of blood T cell repertoires in COVID-19. Study context: The United States, Italy and Spain supplied acute and convalescent COVID-19 samples.

Authors' data handling: The assay estimated nucleated cells by amplifying reference gene primers. This table comes from immunoSEQ multiplex PCR, and its TCRdb copy is limited to in-frame clones, with some not included. D and trimming come from the DNA, and the V and J calls and clone size come from that table. This sample has some 150,000 clones, with 80% found just once. This CDR3 is 12 amino acids long. V dropped 1 base and J dropped 4 bases, with 4 bases sitting between them. Germline assignment: CDR1 SGHTA and CDR2 FQGNSA. V usage is TRBV7-2 and J usage is TRBJ1-2; D is undetermined. The sequencing input was peripheral blood. The receptor comes from a man in his sixties with acute or convalescent COVID-19. This CDR3 reads CASSLGGYGYTF. In DNA, the CDR3 is TGTGCCAGCAGCTTAGGCGGCTATGGCTACACCTTC.